The 18 T cell receptor beta chains below were found in one sample sequenced in a study of neoadjuvant anti-PD-1 for oral cavity cancer. TCRdb's copy holds only in-frame clones and misses some; the assay was immunoSEQ multiplex PCR. The table lists some 7,400 clones, around 48% of them singletons. The input for sequencing was tumor tissue, taken before nivolumab (anti-PD-1) treatment. Receptors were obtained from a person between 40 and 79 years old with oral cavity squamous cell carcinoma.

Only a few counts were recorded for this clone. J is TRBJ1-5 and V is TRBV6-1; possible D gene TRBD1, 5 bases. This CDR3 region has 14 residues. Germline assignment: CDR1 MNHNS and CDR2 SASEGT. V was shortened by 6 bases and J by 4 bases, with 13 bases between the two germline ends. Here the CDR3 DNA reads TGTGCCAGCAGGGGACCGGGACCAAATCAGCCCCAGCATTTT. Translating it yields CASRGPGPNQPQHF.

The chain combines TRBV5-4 with TRBJ2-3, with 7 bases identical to TRBD2. The junction had 3 bases not matched to a gene; V was cut back by 5 bases and J by 3 bases. The CDR3 extends over 13 amino acids. Germline V gene data show CDR1 as SGHNT and CDR2 as YYREEE (reference sequence). This CDR3 is CASSQGGTDTQYF. CDR3 in DNA: TGTGCCAGCAGTCAGGGAGGGACAGATACGCAGTATTTT.

This rearrangement joins TRBV28 to TRBJ1-5; D might be TRBD1 (5 bases). In germline, CDR1 is MDHEN, CDR2 SYDVKM. Between the trimmed V and J ends, which lost 6 bases and 3 bases, there was a span of 9 bases. The CDR3 sequence is 13 residues long. CDR3 protein: CASRRQINQPQHF. As DNA, the CDR3 is TGTGCCAGCAGGCGACAGATCAATCAGCCCCAGCATTTT.

Only one count was recorded for this clone. The chain employs TRBV11-2 and TRBJ2-7; 11 nucleotides match TRBD1. Trimming at V came to 6 bases and at J to 4 bases, leaving 5 bases not matched to a gene. Per the germline V gene, CDR1 is SGHAT and CDR2 is FQNNGV. This CDR3 is built from 14 residues. Here the CDR3 reads CASRGQGELYEQYF. The CDR3 region has the DNA TGTGCCAGCAGGGGACAGGGGGAGCTGTACGAGCAGTACTTC.

This clone is labeled large (0.1 to 1%). This chain joins TRBV19 and TRBJ2-2; D is possibly TRBD1 (8 bases). This CDR3 comprises 17 residues. Trimming took 7 bases from V and 1 from J, leaving 19 bases between them. Germline V gene data show CDR1 as LNHDA and CDR2 as SQIVND (reference sequence). CDR3 nucleotide sequence: TGTGCCAGTACTAGAAGGGGGGGACAGGTGAACACCGGGGAGCTGTTTTTT. Amino acid sequence: CASTRRGGQVNTGELFF. Full variable domain (rest looked up from reference TRBV19 and TRBJ2-2): DGGITQSPKYLFRKEGQNVTLSCEQNLNHDAMYWYRQDPGQGLRLIYYSQIVNDFQKGDIAEGYSVSREKKESFPLTVTSAQKNPTAFYLCASTRRGGQVNTGELFFGEGSRLTVL.

This clone was detected a few times. The CDR3 bases are TGTGCCAGCAGTGGACTCAACACCGGGGAGCTGTTTTTT. Translating it yields CASSGLNTGELFF. The rearrangement uses TRBV2 and TRBJ2-2; no reliable D call. In germline, CDR1 is SNHLY, CDR2 FYNNEI. The V end was cut by 4 bases, the J end by 2 bases, with 5 bases between. The CDR3 runs 13 residues.

The chain has TRBV19 and TRBJ2-1, with D unresolved. The CDR3 runs 11 residues. From germline, CDR1 is LNHDA and CDR2 SQIVND (reference sequence). Trimming cost V 3 bases and J 8 bases, with 5 bases left between them. The DNA of the CDR3 is TGTGCCAGTAGTATCCAGTATGAGCAGTTCTTC. This encodes CASSIQYEQFF.

This clone was found once. The chain employs TRBV6-1 and TRBJ2-3; maybe TRBD2 (7 bases). V was cut by 2 bases and J by 3 bases, with 15 bases left in between. This CDR3 contains 16 residues. CDR1 MNHNS and CDR2 SASEGT come from the germline V gene. The CDR3 sequence is CASSEWRGGATDTQYF. Written as DNA, the CDR3 is TGTGCCAGCAGTGAATGGAGGGGGGGGGCGACAGATACGCAGTATTTT.

The table lists this clone with a few counts. J is TRBJ2-5 and V is TRBV27; 7 bases match TRBD1. The trim removed 5 bases at V and 5 bases at J, leaving 8 bases unmatched. Germline V lookup: CDR1 MNHEY, CDR2 SMNVEV (reference sequence). The CDR3 has 14 residues. This CDR3 is CASSATGATETQYF. CDR3 coding DNA: TGTGCCAGCAGTGCCACAGGGGCGACTGAGACCCAGTACTTC.

The chain links TRBV21-1 to TRBJ1-2; no DNA check was done on the table's D call, TRBD1. TRBV21-1 is shown as a pseudogene. This CDR3 comprises 15 residues. The CDR3: CASSNRETGGRGYTF. The DNA of the CDR3 is TGTGCCAGCAGCAATCGGGAGACAGGGGGCCGGGGCTACACCTTC.

In its sample, this clone was seen a few times. V and J are TRBV5-4 and TRBJ2-2, with a weak D call TRBD2 (5 bases). This CDR3 is 17 amino acids long. The germline gives CDR1 SGHNT, CDR2 YYREEE (reference sequence). Trimming left V 4 bases short and J 4 bases short, with 20 bases between. In DNA, the CDR3 is TGTGCCAGCAGCCAAGGAGGCACAGCCCGAAGCACCGGGGAGCTGTTTTTT. As protein: CASSQGGTARSTGELFF.

This clone turned up a few times. The CDR3 DNA is TGTGCCAGCAGTTTGTCAGGGCAGCCCCAGCATTTT. Translating gives CASSLSGQPQHF. This sequence joins TRBV2 and TRBJ1-5; perhaps TRBD1 as D (5 bases). Germline V gives CDR1 SNHLY, CDR2 FYNNEI. The CDR3 runs 12 residues. The V end was cut by 5 bases, the J end by 7 bases, with 9 bases between.

In its sample, this clone was seen a few times. The V gene is TRBV19, the J gene TRBJ2-2; D possibly corresponds to TRBD1 (5 bases). The CDR3 extends over 14 amino acids. Germline V gene lookup returns CDR1 LNHDA and CDR2 SQIVND (reference sequence). The V end lost 3 bases, the J end lost 1 base, and 6 bases lay between the germline ends. This CDR3 is CASSMGRNTGELFF. CDR3 nucleotides: TGTGCCAGTAGTATGGGGCGGAACACCGGGGAGCTGTTTTTT.

The rearrangement joins TRBV7-9 to TRBJ2-3; perhaps TRBD2 as D (6 bases). In germline, CDR1 is SEHNR, CDR2 FQNEAQ (reference sequence). The CDR3 is 14 residues long. V lost 4 bases and J 2 bases, leaving 10 bases between the germline ends. The CDR3 DNA is TGTGCCAGCAGCTACCGGGAGTCCACAGATACGCAGTATTTT. Protein: CASSYRESTDTQYF.

This chain joins TRBV6-5 and TRBJ2-5, with no clear D. The CDR3 contains 11 residues. Germline V CDR1 and CDR2: MNHEY, SVGAGI. V lost 5 bases, J lost 4 bases, and 5 bases lay in between. The CDR3 coding sequence is TGTGCCAGCAGTGCGCTAGAGACCCAGTACTTC. Translating gives CASSALETQYF.

The J gene is TRBJ2-3, the V gene TRBV28, with 11 bases that match TRBD2. J was trimmed by 0 bases and V by 4 bases; bases with no gene match: 6. The V gene's germline CDR1 is MDHEN and CDR2 SYDVKM. The CDR3 sequence is 17 residues long. The DNA for the CDR3 is TGTGCCAGCAGTTCTATTCGACTAGCGGGAAGCACAGATACGCAGTATTTT. This codes for CASSSIRLAGSTDTQYF. Full variable domain (missing parts from reference TRBV28 and TRBJ2-3): DVKVTQSSRYLVKRTGEKVFLECVQDMDHENMFWYRQDPGLGLRLIYFSYDVKMKEKGDIPEGYSVSREKKERFSLILESASTNQTSMYLCASSSIRLAGSTDTQYFGPGTRLTVL.

The chain links TRBV29-1 to TRBJ2-2; TRBD1 aligns across 8 bases. The CDR3 runs to 17 residues. Germline assignment: CDR1 SQVTM and CDR2 ANQGSEA. V trimming: 7 bases; J trimming: 5 bases; junction bases outside the gene matches: 18. The CDR3 bases are TGCAGCGCTTTATCCCCCAGGACAGGGACGAGGACCGGGGAGCTGTTTTTT. This codes for CSALSPRTGTRTGELFF.

V is TRBV6-5 and J is TRBJ2-1; 12 bases map to TRBD1. Germline CDR1 MNHEY, CDR2 SVGAGI. This CDR3 is built from 15 residues. Trimming at V came to 0 bases and at J to 10 bases, leaving 4 bases not matched to a gene. DNA of the CDR3: TGTGCCAGCAGTTACTCGGGACAGGGGGCACGGGAGCAGTTCTTC. Amino acid sequence: CASSYSGQGAREQFF.